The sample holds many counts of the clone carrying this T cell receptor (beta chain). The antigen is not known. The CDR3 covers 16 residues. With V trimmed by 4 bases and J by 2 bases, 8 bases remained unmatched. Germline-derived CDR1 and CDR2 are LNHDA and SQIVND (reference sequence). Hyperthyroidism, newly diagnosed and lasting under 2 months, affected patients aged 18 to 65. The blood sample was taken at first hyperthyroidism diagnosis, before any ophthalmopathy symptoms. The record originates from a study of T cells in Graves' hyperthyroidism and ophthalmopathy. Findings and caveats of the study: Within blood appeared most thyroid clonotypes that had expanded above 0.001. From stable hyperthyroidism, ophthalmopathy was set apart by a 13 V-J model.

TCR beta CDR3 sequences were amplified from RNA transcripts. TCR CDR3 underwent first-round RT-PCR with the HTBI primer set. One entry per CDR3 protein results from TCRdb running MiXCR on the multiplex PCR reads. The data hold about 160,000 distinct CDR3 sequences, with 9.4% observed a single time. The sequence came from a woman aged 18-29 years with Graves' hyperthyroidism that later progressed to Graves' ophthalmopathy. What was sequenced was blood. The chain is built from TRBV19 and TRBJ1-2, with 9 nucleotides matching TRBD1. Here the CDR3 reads CASSTTGGSGNYGYTF. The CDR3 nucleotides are TGTGCCAGTAGTACGACAGGGGGGTCTGGAAACTATGGCTACACCTTC.